The sequence of this T cell receptor beta chain was determined in a study of patients and donors after allogeneic stem cell transplantation. TCRdb re-called the RT-PCR reads with MiXCR, one entry per CDR3 protein. The table includes 190,000 or so distinct CDR3 sequences, 35% to 50% detected once. CDR3 length: 15 residues. V was pared by 2 bases and J by 4 bases, with 14 bases between. Germline V gives CDR1 SEHNR, CDR2 FQNEAQ (reference sequence). This TCR was recovered from a human donor who was either an allogeneic HSCT recipient or a stem cell or donor lymphocyte infusion donor (not recorded which). It is not recorded whose cells these are; they may come from a transplant donor. The sequenced material came from blood, either unsorted or a sorted T cell fraction (not recorded which). The chain joins TRBV7-9 to TRBJ1-2; maybe TRBD1 (5 bases). The CDR3 DNA is TGTGCCAGCAGCTTACGGGGGAACAAAGGCTATGGCTACACCTTC. Protein sequence: CASSLRGNKGYGYTF.